The TCR beta chain described here comes from a study of T cells after yellow fever vaccination. This clonotype was observed a handful of times. V lost 5 bases to trimming and J lost 7 bases, with 17 bases between them. Germline V gives CDR1 MDHEN, CDR2 SYDVKM. This CDR3 has 15 residues. TCRdb independently ran MiXCR on the 5' RACE reads; one entry per CDR3 protein. Here the sample spans 300,000 or so distinct CDR3 sequences, around 8.1% being singletons. The clonotype comes from a man between 18 and 35 years old who received the YFV17D yellow fever vaccine. This sample comprised PBMCs, obtained roughly seven weeks after the first yellow fever vaccination. V and J are TRBV28 and TRBJ2-2; possible D gene TRBD1, 6 bases. The CDR3 coding sequence is TGTGCCAGCAGTCCGACCCAGGGGACGGACGGGGAGCTGTTTTTT. It codes for CASSPTQGTDGELFF. Combining the CDR3 with reference TRBV28 and TRBJ2-2 gives the whole variable domain DVKVTQSSRYLVKRTGEKVFLECVQDMDHENMFWYRQDPGLGLRLIYFSYDVKMKEKGDIPEGYSVSREKKERFSLILESASTNQTSMYLCASSPTQGTDGELFFGEGSRLTVL.